This TCR beta chain is drawn from a study of sequential checkpoint blockade in melanoma. Clones were read by immunoSEQ multiplex PCR, and TCRdb kept only the in-frame ones, dropping some. Of roughly 13,000 clones listed, approximately 52% were seen once; the top ten hold around 15%. This sample's treatment: randomized to nivolumab then ipilimumab (arm A) or the reverse (arm B). The CDR3 runs to 13 residues. Germline V CDR1 and CDR2: LNHDA, SQIVND (reference sequence). The germline V and J ends were trimmed by 5 bases and 1 base, with 8 bases remaining between them. The TCR sequence derives from a human donor with melanoma. Sample: CD8+ T cells sorted from blood (inferred from file names), taken from a patient given nivolumab and ipilimumab in sequence. The rearrangement uses TRBV19 and TRBJ1-1, with unresolved D. CDR3: CASSPWANTEAFF. The DNA of the CDR3 is TGTGCCAGTAGTCCCTGGGCGAACACTGAAGCTTTCTTT. Full variable domain (rest looked up from reference TRBV19 and TRBJ1-1): DGGITQSPKYLFRKEGQNVTLSCEQNLNHDAMYWYRQDPGQGLRLIYYSQIVNDFQKGDIAEGYSVSREKKESFPLTVTSAQKNPTAFYLCASSPWANTEAFFGQGTRLTVV.